One sample yielded the 8 T cell receptor beta chains listed below, sequenced in a study of shared clonotypes between healthy human individuals. Method: immunoSEQ multiplex PCR; TCRdb's copy keeps in-frame clones and lacks some. This sample yields tens of thousands of clones, of which about 61% are seen a single time; just over 50% belongs to the top ten. Source material: memory CD8+ T cells sorted from blood. The subset denotes: CD45RO+ cells pooled with CCR7-negative TemRA cells. Receptors were obtained from a young man in good health.

This clone was counted between two and nine times. The chain uses TRBV2 and TRBJ1-4; D gene ambiguous. The CDR3 runs 11 residues. CDR1 and CDR2 (germline): SNHLY, FYNNEI. Trimming left V 3 bases short and J 12 bases short, with 8 bases between. The CDR3 DNA sequence: TGTGCCAGCAGTGAGAGCGACCAACTGTTTTTT. This gives the protein CASSESDQLFF. The full variable domain, rest sourced from reference TRBV2 and TRBJ1-4, is EPEVTQTPSHQVTQMGQEVILRCVPISNHLYFYWYRQILGQKVEFLVSFYNNEISEKSEIFDDQFSVERPDGSNFTLKIRSTKLEDSAMYFCASSESDQLFFGSGTQLSVL.

A single count supports this clone. The rearrangement joins TRBV28 to TRBJ2-7, with 14 positions matching TRBD2. The V segment lost 5 bases and the J segment 4 bases; nucleotides outside the gene matches: 7. This CDR3 is built from 16 residues. Germline V CDR1 and CDR2: MDHEN, SYDVKM. CDR3 sequence reads: CASSPRTSGRRYEQYF. The CDR3 nucleotides read TGTGCCAGCAGTCCGAGGACTAGCGGGAGGAGGTACGAGCAGTACTTC. The full variable domain, in which reference TRBV28 and TRBJ2-7 provide the parts outside the CDR3, is DVKVTQSSRYLVKRTGEKVFLECVQDMDHENMFWYRQDPGLGLRLIYFSYDVKMKEKGDIPEGYSVSREKKERFSLILESASTNQTSMYLCASSPRTSGRRYEQYFGPGTRLTVT.

In its sample, this clone was seen a few times. The chain is built from TRBV7-9 and TRBJ2-2; unclear D gene. V was shortened by 8 bases and J by 5 bases, with 9 bases between the two germline ends. CDR3 size: 12 residues. Per germline, CDR1 SEHNR and CDR2 FQNEAQ (reference sequence). The CDR3 loop is CASFHLTGELFF. The CDR3 DNA is TGTGCCAGCTTTCACTTGACCGGGGAGCTGTTTTTT.

CDR3 in amino acids: CASALGQGEYNEQFF. In nucleotides, the CDR3 is TGTGCTAGCGCTCTAGGGCAGGGGGAGTACAATGAGCAGTTCTTC. The rearrangement joins TRBV7-7 to TRBJ2-1, with TRBD1 identical over 7 bases. The CDR3 runs to 15 residues. The germline V gene encodes CDR1 SSHAT and CDR2 FNYEAQ (reference sequence).

V gene TRBV19 combines with J gene TRBJ2-7; 7 bases agree with TRBD1. Germline CDR1 is LNHDA and CDR2 is SQIVND (reference sequence). CDR3 size: 13 residues. The V gene end was trimmed by 8 bases and the J gene end by 0 bases; junction bases not matched to a gene: 4. The chain's CDR3 is CASAGTVSYEQYF. As DNA, the CDR3 is TGTGCCAGTGCCGGGACAGTCTCCTACGAGCAGTACTTC. Looking up the rest from reference TRBV19 and TRBJ2-7 gives the full variable domain: DGGITQSPKYLFRKEGQNVTLSCEQNLNHDAMYWYRQDPGQGLRLIYYSQIVNDFQKGDIAEGYSVSREKKESFPLTVTSAQKNPTAFYLCASAGTVSYEQYFGPGTRLTVT.

This clone is classed as medium-sized (0.01 to 0.1%). The chain joins TRBV7-2 to TRBJ1-1; TRBD1 is a possible D gene (6 bases). Deletions cut 5 bases from V and 0 bases from J, with 13 bases between. The CDR3 runs 15 residues. From germline, CDR1 is SGHTA and CDR2 FQGNSA. The CDR3 region is CASSPKTGVNTEAFF. CDR3 sequence (DNA): TGTGCCAGCAGCCCGAAGACAGGTGTGAACACTGAAGCTTTCTTT.

The J gene is TRBJ2-5, the V gene TRBV29-1; TRBD2 matches at 14 bases. This CDR3 has 18 amino acids. Looked up from germline, CDR1 is SQVTM and CDR2 is ANQGSEA. The V and J ends lost 1 base and 4 bases, in that order; junction bases with no gene match: 11. The CDR3 sequence: CSVEAVTGTSGSRETQYF. CDR3 sequence (DNA): TGCAGCGTTGAAGCGGTCACCGGGACTAGCGGGAGTCGAGAGACCCAGTACTTC.

This clone was counted a few times. V usage is TRBV27 and J usage is TRBJ2-7, with 9 nucleotides matching TRBD1. The CDR3 length is 14 residues. CDR1 MNHEY and CDR2 SMNVEV come from the germline V gene (reference sequence). V was pared by 4 bases and J by 7 bases, with 8 bases of the junction left unmatched. This CDR3 reads CASSYYRGPREQYF. The CDR3 DNA reads as TGTGCCAGCAGTTACTACAGGGGGCCTAGGGAGCAGTACTTC.